The entry below gives a single T cell receptor beta chain sequence along with its context. The assay was immunoSEQ multiplex PCR, and TCRdb's table has in-frame clones only and misses some. The table includes about 120,000 clones, 65% to 90% detected once. V lost 5 bases to trimming and J lost 5 bases, with 18 bases between them. Germline V gives CDR1 SNHLY, CDR2 FYNNEI. This CDR3 is built from 15 residues. These data belong to a study of blood T cell repertoires in COVID-19. This sequence joins TRBV2 and TRBJ2-5, with D uncertain. The sequencing input was peripheral blood. The sequence was obtained from a woman older than 75 with acute or convalescent COVID-19. For the CDR3, the DNA is TGTGCCAGCAGTCTTCTGGCAGAAGCTAGGGAGACCCAGTACTTC. It is translated as CASSLLAEARETQYF.